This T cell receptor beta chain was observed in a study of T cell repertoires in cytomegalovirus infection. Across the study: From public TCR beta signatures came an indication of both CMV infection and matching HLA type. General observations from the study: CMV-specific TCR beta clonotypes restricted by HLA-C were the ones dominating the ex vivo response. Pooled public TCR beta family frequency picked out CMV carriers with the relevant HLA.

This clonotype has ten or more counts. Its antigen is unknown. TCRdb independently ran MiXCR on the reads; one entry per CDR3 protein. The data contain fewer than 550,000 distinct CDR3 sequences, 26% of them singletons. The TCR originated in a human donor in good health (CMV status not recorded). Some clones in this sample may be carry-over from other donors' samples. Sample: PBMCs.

CDR3 sequence (DNA): TGTGCCAGCAGTCCGGTTGTGGTGGGGGTAACTGAAGCTTTCTTT. This sequence encodes CASSPVVVGVTEAFF. The rearrangement uses TRBV28 and TRBJ1-1; D may be TRBD1 (5 bases). The germline V gene encodes CDR1 MDHEN and CDR2 SYDVKM. The CDR3 runs 15 residues. With 5 bases removed from V and 5 bases from J, the gap between germline ends came to 18 bases.